This passage covers 15 T cell receptor beta chains from one sample sequenced in a study of beta chain features in type 1 diabetes. The study reverse transcribed the entire isolated RNA, so it sequenced expressed TCRB transcripts. Assay used: immunoSEQ multiplex PCR; TCRdb lists only in-frame clones, some missing. The sample comprises over 200,000 clones, roughly a tenth of which are singletons, and 0.017% rests with the top ten. General study results and limits: Shortening of TCRB CDR3s, moderate but significant, appeared in all four CD4+ subsets of Type 1 diabetes patients.

Their antigens remain unidentified. Sequencing was done on a sample of naive CD4+ T cells from blood. Receptor source: a man between 25 and 39 years old with type 1 diabetes.

The genes are TRBV6-1 and TRBJ2-1; D unresolved. Germline V gene data show CDR1 as MNHNS and CDR2 as SASEGT. V was cut by 1 base and J by 10 bases, with 14 bases left in between. The CDR3 is 14 amino acids. The CDR3 DNA is TGTGCCAGCAGTGAAGTAGCCCGCAGAGGCGAGCAGTTCTTC. Translated: CASSEVARRGEQFF.

This clone was seen a few times. The V call is TRBV6-1, the J call TRBJ1-5; D remains unclear. The CDR3 extends over 12 amino acids. CDR1 and CDR2 from the germline V gene are MNHNS and SASEGT. Trimming took off 3 bases at V and 6 bases at J, with 6 bases between the two ends. The CDR3 DNA follows: TGTGCCAGCAGTGAGAGGATTCAGCCCCAGCATTTT. It is translated as CASSERIQPQHF.

Only a few counts were recorded for this clone. This CDR3 is CATTRTGVYQETQYF. The CDR3 nucleotides read TGTGCCACTACAAGGACAGGCGTGTACCAAGAGACCCAGTACTTC. This rearrangement joins TRBV15 to TRBJ2-5; 7 nucleotides match TRBD1. V lost 9 bases, J lost 0 bases, and 10 bases stayed unmatched. The CDR3 runs 15 residues. CDR1 and CDR2 (germline): LNHNV, YYDKDF (reference sequence).

This clone was seen a few times. The chain recombines TRBV7-2 with TRBJ2-1; 9 bases map to TRBD2. Trimming at V came to 5 bases and at J to 4 bases, leaving 6 bases not matched to a gene. Germline CDR1 SGHTA, CDR2 FQGNSA. The CDR3 consists of 15 residues. The CDR3 loop is CASSKSGGPYNEQFF. The DNA of the CDR3 is TGTGCCAGCAGCAAGAGCGGGGGGCCGTACAATGAGCAGTTCTTC.

This chain links TRBV7-2 with TRBJ2-3; 8 bases are a match to TRBD2. V gave up 5 bases and J gave up 1 base; unmatched junction bases: 11. This CDR3 region has 17 residues. Germline loops: CDR1 SGHTA, CDR2 FQGNSA. CDR3 bases: TGTGCCAGCAGCCCTCGACCAGCGGGGGCCCGCACAGATACGCAGTATTTT. The encoded protein is CASSPRPAGARTDTQYF.

V usage is TRBV2 and J usage is TRBJ1-5; D remains unclear. The CDR3 consists of 12 residues. V was shortened by 5 bases and J by 7 bases, with 9 bases between the two germline ends. Per germline, CDR1 SNHLY and CDR2 FYNNEI. CDR3 coding DNA: TGTGCCAGCAGTCAAGGGAGGCAGCCCCAGCATTTT. It is translated as CASSQGRQPQHF.

The chain uses TRBV5-4 and TRBJ2-7; TRBD2 agrees at 12 bases. Germline loops: CDR1 SGHNT, CDR2 YYREEE (reference sequence). There are 15 residues in the CDR3. V lost 3 bases to trimming and J lost 3 bases; unmatched junction nucleotides: 4. CDR3 nucleotide sequence: TGTGCCAGCAGCTCGACTAGCGGGGGAGACTACGAGCAGTACTTC. Its translation is CASSSTSGGDYEQYF.

The chain has TRBV5-1 and TRBJ2-3, with D possibly being TRBD2 (5 bases). Germline lookup yields CDR1 SGHRS and CDR2 YFSETQ. Trimming removed 0 bases from V and 1 base from J, with 9 bases in between. There are 15 residues in the CDR3. The CDR3: CASSLGGSGTDTQYF. The CDR3 nucleotides are TGCGCCAGCAGCTTGGGGGGTAGCGGCACAGATACGCAGTATTTT. The variable domain in full, completed from reference TRBV5-1 and TRBJ2-3, reads KAGVTQTPRYLIKTRGQQVTLSCSPISGHRSVSWYQQTPGQGLQFLFEYFSETQRNKGNFPGRFSGRQFSNSRSEMNVSTLELGDSALYLCASSLGGSGTDTQYFGPGTRLTVL.

This clone has a handful of counts. The chain joins TRBV5-1 to TRBJ1-2; 7 nucleotides align to TRBD1. This CDR3 has 15 amino acids. The germline gives CDR1 SGHRS, CDR2 YFSETQ. J gave up 2 bases and V 5 bases, and 9 bases lay outside the gene matches. The chain's CDR3 is CASREPGGNNYGYTF. The CDR3 DNA is TGCGCCAGCAGGGAACCAGGGGGAAACAACTATGGCTACACCTTC.

This clone was seen more than once but under ten times. An end of the junction differs from the germline gene, which may be a read error. V is TRBV6-6 and J is TRBJ1-2, with D unresolved. CDR3 size: 13 residues. Germline-derived CDR1 and CDR2 are MNHNY and SVGAGI (reference sequence). CDR3 loop: CASRYRGNFGYTF. DNA for the CDR3: TGTGCCAGCAGATACAGAGGGAACTTTGGCTACACCTTC.

This clone was seen more than once but under ten times. The genes are TRBV4-3 and TRBJ2-1; 11 nucleotides match TRBD2. This CDR3 is built from 17 residues. The germline V gene encodes CDR1 LGHNA and CDR2 YSLEER. J gave up 3 bases and V 3 bases, and 7 bases lay outside the gene matches. The CDR3 loop is CASSHGLAGGNYNEQFF. The CDR3 DNA follows: TGCGCCAGCAGCCACGGGCTAGCGGGGGGCAACTACAATGAGCAGTTCTTC.

This clone has more than one count but fewer than ten. The chain employs TRBV4-1 and TRBJ1-4; D gene uncertain. The germline V and J ends were trimmed by 1 base and 8 bases, with 5 bases remaining between them. The CDR3 totals 12 residues. Germline-derived CDR1 and CDR2 are MGHRA and YSYEKL. This CDR3 is CASSQALEKLFF. In DNA, the CDR3 is TGCGCCAGCAGCCAAGCCCTGGAAAAACTGTTTTTT.

The chain combines TRBV5-1 with TRBJ2-3; D might be TRBD1 (5 bases). The V gene lost 4 bases and the J gene lost 3 bases, with 9 bases spanning the gap. The CDR3 runs 13 residues. The germline gives CDR1 SGHRS, CDR2 YFSETQ. The CDR3 here is CASSRGETDTQYF. The DNA of the CDR3 is TGCGCCAGCAGCAGGGGTGAGACAGATACGCAGTATTTT.

The chain couples TRBV19 to TRBJ1-2; D is ambiguous. CDR3 size: 10 residues. The V end was cut by 5 bases, the J end by 5 bases, with 3 bases between. The germline gives CDR1 LNHDA, CDR2 SQIVND (reference sequence). CDR3 sequence reads: CASSRYGYTF. CDR3 sequence (DNA): TGTGCCAGTAGTCGTTATGGCTACACCTTC.

This rearrangement joins TRBV5-1 to TRBJ2-1, with 9 nucleotides matching TRBD2. V lost 0 bases to trimming and J lost 10 bases; unmatched junction nucleotides: 8. CDR1 and CDR2 (germline): SGHRS, YFSETQ. CDR3 length: 15 amino acids. CDR3 bases: TGCGCCAGCAGCTTGGGATTAGCGGGGGATACGGAGCAGTTCTTC. This codes for CASSLGLAGDTEQFF.